One and the same sample provided the 29 T cell receptor beta chains below, sequenced in a study of blood T cell repertoires in COVID-19. Clones were read by immunoSEQ multiplex PCR, and TCRdb kept only the in-frame ones, dropping some. This sample has about 230,000 clones; around four fifths occur once, and the top ten carry approximately 5.9%. Sequencing was performed on peripheral blood. The receptors here all came from an older man with acute or convalescent COVID-19.

The chain carries TRBV6-5 and TRBJ2-7; 10 nucleotides line up with TRBD1. The junction had 10 bases not matched to a gene; V was cut back by 6 bases and J by 5 bases. Germline V lookup: CDR1 MNHEY, CDR2 SVGAGI. CDR3 length: 15 residues. CDR3 region: CASRDLGQGVHEQYF. CDR3 coding DNA: TGTGCCAGCAGGGACCTTGGACAGGGGGTACACGAGCAGTACTTC.

The rearrangement links TRBV5-1 to TRBJ2-5; D might be TRBD2 (6 bases). V was pared by 3 bases and J by 4 bases, with 19 bases between. Germline V gene sequence: CDR1 SGHRS, CDR2 YFSETQ. The CDR3 loop spans 16 amino acids. The CDR3 nucleotides read TGCGCCAGCAGCTCTACCGGGACTGCCTTAGGAGAGACCCAGTACTTC. As protein: CASSSTGTALGETQYF.

The gene calls are TRBV12-3 or TRBV12-4 and TRBJ1-3, with TRBD1 matching over 10 bases. The CDR3 extends over 13 amino acids. The ends lost 4 bases at V and 7 bases at J; junction bases unmatched: 1. The CDR3 loop is CASSWGQGNTIYF. The CDR3 region has the DNA TGTGCCAGCAGTTGGGGACAGGGGAACACCATATATTTT.

This chain links TRBV19 with TRBJ1-1; possible D gene TRBD1, 6 bases. V gave up 1 base and J gave up 2 bases, with 20 bases separating them. The CDR3 has 18 residues. The germline V gene has CDR1 LNHDA and CDR2 SQIVND (reference sequence). The CDR3: CASSIVWGREQGNTEAFF. Here the CDR3 DNA reads TGTGCCAGTAGTATAGTCTGGGGCAGGGAACAGGGTAACACTGAAGCTTTCTTT.

CDR3 DNA sequence: TGTGCCAGCAGCTTAGACAGGGGAAAGGACGAGCAGTACTTC. Translating it yields CASSLDRGKDEQYF. The rearrangement links TRBV7-2 to TRBJ2-7; 7 bases agree with TRBD1. The V gene end was trimmed by 1 base and the J gene end by 5 bases; junction bases not matched to a gene: 5. Germline values: CDR1 SGHTA, CDR2 FQGNSA. The CDR3 has 14 amino acids.

This clone was counted once. J is TRBJ2-2 and V is TRBV6-4, with D tentatively TRBD1 (5 bases). V was pared by 3 bases and J by 6 bases, with 11 bases between. CDR1 is MRHNA and CDR2 is SNTAGT in the germline V gene. The CDR3 has 14 residues. The CDR3 region is CASSDLWGSGELFF. CDR3 bases: TGTGCCAGCAGTGATCTTTGGGGCTCCGGGGAGCTGTTTTTT.

The chain uses TRBV4-1 and TRBJ2-3, with 7 bases identical to TRBD1. Germline V gene data show CDR1 as MGHRA and CDR2 as YSYEKL. CDR3 length: 16 residues. V was pared by 10 bases and J by 0 bases, with 13 bases of the junction left unmatched. The CDR3 reads CATGTRPGQSTDTQYF. The DNA for the CDR3 is TGCGCCACGGGCACCCGTCCGGGACAGAGCACAGATACGCAGTATTTT.

This chain links TRBV2 with TRBJ2-2; D is unresolved. Germline loops: CDR1 SNHLY, CDR2 FYNNEI. V shed 5 bases and J shed 2 bases, with 9 bases lying between them. The CDR3 has 14 residues. As DNA, the CDR3 is TGTGCCAGCAGTCCCATGCGTAACACCGGGGAGCTGTTTTTT. It is translated as CASSPMRNTGELFF.

The chain carries TRBV4-1 and TRBJ2-3; the match to TRBD1 covers 7 bases. The V and J ends lost 4 bases and 8 bases, in that order; junction bases with no gene match: 12. The CDR3 is 15 residues long. Germline CDR1 reads MGHRA; CDR2 reads YSYEKL. In DNA form, the CDR3 reads TGCGCCAGCAGCCCAAAGACAGGGTGGGCGAGTACGCAGTATTTT. Translation gives CASSPKTGWASTQYF.

The V and J genes are TRBV6-6 and TRBJ1-1, with a possible D match to TRBD1 (6 bases). Germline-derived CDR1 and CDR2 are MNHNY and SVGAGI (reference sequence). The CDR3 has 13 amino acids. Trimming shortened V by 7 bases and J by 5 bases, and 14 bases separated the two germline ends. The CDR3 nucleotides are TGTGCCAGCACTCGGGACATTTGGACTGAAGCTTTCTTT. This encodes CASTRDIWTEAFF.

V and J are TRBV3-1 (or the pseudogene TRBV3-2) and TRBJ2-5, with D tentatively TRBD1 (5 bases). CDR3 length: 15 amino acids. The V gene's germline CDR1 is LGHDT and CDR2 YNNKEL (reference sequence). With 1 base removed from V and 4 bases from J, the gap between germline ends came to 13 bases. CDR3 DNA: TGTGCCAGCAGCCAAGCCTCCAGGGTAGGAGAGACCCAGTACTTC. As protein: CASSQASRVGETQYF.

V usage is TRBV2 and J usage is TRBJ1-2; no definite D call. Trimming removed 7 bases at V and 0 bases at J, with 15 bases between. This CDR3 is built from 15 residues. In germline, CDR1 is SNHLY, CDR2 FYNNEI. CDR3 sequence (DNA): TGTGCCAGCACCTTACCAGTATTTTCTAACTATGGCTACACCTTC. Its translation: CASTLPVFSNYGYTF. Together with reference TRBV2 and TRBJ1-2, the CDR3 gives the full variable domain: EPEVTQTPSHQVTQMGQEVILRCVPISNHLYFYWYRQILGQKVEFLVSFYNNEISEKSEIFDDQFSVERPDGSNFTLKIRSTKLEDSAMYFCASTLPVFSNYGYTFGSGTRLTVV.

The chain carries TRBV3-1 (or the pseudogene TRBV3-2) and TRBJ1-3; weak D call: TRBD1 (5 bases). The CDR3 consists of 16 residues. V shed 1 base and J shed 1 base, with 11 bases lying between them. Looked up from germline, CDR1 is LGHDT and CDR2 is YNNKEL (reference sequence). This chain's CDR3 is CASSQGGEVSGNTIYF. Here the CDR3 DNA reads TGTGCCAGCAGCCAAGGGGGGGAAGTTTCTGGAAACACCATATATTTT.

V is TRBV6-5 and J is TRBJ2-3, with 7 bases matching TRBD2. V gave up 4 bases and J gave up 9 bases; unmatched junction bases: 10. Germline loops: CDR1 MNHEY, CDR2 SVGAGI. The CDR3 has 14 residues. CDR3 sequence: CASSFLSLGGTQYF. The CDR3 DNA is TGTGCCAGCAGTTTCCTTTCGTTGGGGGGGACGCAGTATTTT.

The chain employs TRBV12-5 and TRBJ1-2, with 7 nucleotides matching TRBD1. The CDR3 is 16 residues long. The germline V gene encodes CDR1 LGHNT and CDR2 FRNRAP. V shed 0 bases, J shed 5 bases, and the junction held 9 bases outside the gene matches. In nucleotides, the CDR3 is TGTGCTAGTGGTTTGGTACAATGGGACAGACCGTATGGCTACACCTTC. Protein product: CASGLVQWDRPYGYTF.

The chain combines TRBV5-8 with TRBJ1-4, with D hard to call. Trimming took off 2 bases at V and 3 bases at J, with 14 bases between the two ends. Germline V CDR1 and CDR2: SGHTS, YDEGEE. The CDR3 runs 16 residues. CDR3 amino acids: CASSFSGSRANEKLFF. The CDR3 DNA sequence: TGTGCCAGCAGCTTTTCGGGGTCTAGGGCTAATGAAAAACTGTTTTTT. Looking up the rest from reference TRBV5-8 and TRBJ1-4 gives the full variable domain: EAGVTQSPTHLIKTRGQQATLRCSPISGHTSVYWYQQALGLGLQFLLWYDEGEERNRGNFPPRFSGRQFPNYSSELNVNALELEDSALYLCASSFSGSRANEKLFFGSGTQLSVL.

The chain joins TRBV7-9 to TRBJ1-1, with a tentative D call TRBD1 (6 bases). Germline V CDR1 and CDR2: SEHNR, FQNEAQ (reference sequence). V lost 1 base and J lost 11, with 14 bases in between. CDR3 length: 13 amino acids. The CDR3 coding sequence is TGTGCCAGCAGCTTAGTGGGGGCGCAAGGGGCTTTCTTT. Translating it yields CASSLVGAQGAFF.

The J gene is TRBJ1-4, the V gene TRBV7-9; 10 positions match TRBD1. The ends lost 2 bases at V and 5 bases at J; junction bases unmatched: 2. Germline CDR1 SEHNR, CDR2 FQNEAQ (reference sequence). The CDR3 consists of 15 residues. CDR3 DNA: TGTGCCAGCAGCTTACGGACAGGGGGAAATGAAAAACTGTTTTTT. Its protein product is CASSLRTGGNEKLFF.

The chain combines TRBV6-2 or TRBV6-3 with TRBJ2-1; D unresolved. Deletions cut 4 bases from V and 0 bases from J, with 10 bases between. Per germline, CDR1 MNHEY and CDR2 SVGEGT. The CDR3 has 15 amino acids. This chain's CDR3 is CASSLQEPSYNEQFF. DNA of the CDR3: TGTGCCAGCAGTTTGCAGGAACCCTCCTACAATGAGCAGTTCTTC.

The chain has TRBV19 and TRBJ2-7; 7 bases agree with TRBD2. Germline CDR1 and CDR2: LNHDA and SQIVND (reference sequence). V was pared by 2 bases and J by 5 bases, with 9 bases of the junction left unmatched. The CDR3 covers 15 residues. This CDR3 reads CASSIISSGSHEQYF. CDR3 in DNA: TGTGCCAGTAGTATAATCTCTAGCGGAAGTCACGAGCAGTACTTC.

This rearrangement joins TRBV3-1 (or the pseudogene TRBV3-2) to TRBJ2-5; a possible D gene is TRBD2 (6 bases). The CDR3 extends over 13 amino acids. V lost 3 bases, J lost 4 bases, and 9 bases lay in between. Germline CDR1 reads LGHDT; CDR2 reads YNNKEL (reference sequence). CDR3 DNA sequence: TGTGCCAGCAGCCATTCCGGGGGAGAGACCCAGTACTTC. This gives the protein CASSHSGGETQYF.

The chain is built from TRBV3-1 (or the pseudogene TRBV3-2) and TRBJ1-1; D is uncertain. V was pared by 1 base and J by 8 bases, with 11 bases between. The CDR3 loop spans 13 amino acids. Germline values: CDR1 LGHDT, CDR2 YNNKEL (reference sequence). CDR3 coding DNA: TGTGCCAGCAGCCAAGCGGGTGAAGCAGAAGCTTTCTTT. Amino acid sequence: CASSQAGEAEAFF.

This clone was seen a few times. The chain links TRBV2 to TRBJ2-7; 13 bases map to TRBD2. This CDR3 is built from 15 residues. CDR1 is SNHLY, CDR2 FYNNEI, per germline. V gave up 4 bases and J gave up 9 bases; unmatched junction bases: 9. The CDR3 protein is CASSGRTSGSYRQYF. The CDR3 DNA is TGTGCCAGCAGTGGGCGGACTAGCGGGAGCTATAGGCAGTACTTC.

The chain carries TRBV10-1 and TRBJ1-5, with a possible D match to TRBD1 (5 bases). V lost 5 bases and J 7 bases, leaving 15 bases between the germline ends. This CDR3 is 14 amino acids long. CDR1 and CDR2 (germline): WNHNN, SYGVQD (reference sequence). CDR3 protein: CASSTDTPSQPQHF. The CDR3 DNA reads as TGCGCCAGCAGTACGGACACCCCATCCCAGCCCCAGCATTTT.

The rearrangement uses TRBV28 and TRBJ1-6, with a tentative D call TRBD1 (5 bases). Trimming shortened V by 7 bases and J by 7 bases, and 20 bases separated the two germline ends. The germline CDR1 and CDR2 sequences are MDHEN and SYDVKM. The CDR3 runs 16 residues. CDR3 protein: CASIAGHRATNSPLHF. In DNA form, the CDR3 reads TGTGCCAGCATTGCGGGGCATCGAGCTACCAATTCACCCCTCCACTTT. The variable domain in full, with the rest retrieved from reference TRBV28 and TRBJ1-6, is DVKVTQSSRYLVKRTGEKVFLECVQDMDHENMFWYRQDPGLGLRLIYFSYDVKMKEKGDIPEGYSVSREKKERFSLILESASTNQTSMYLCASIAGHRATNSPLHFGNGTRLTVT.

The CDR3 here is CASSMWTGGRSTEAFF. As DNA, the CDR3 is TGTGCCAGTAGTATGTGGACAGGGGGTCGGAGCACTGAAGCTTTCTTT. V gene TRBV19 combines with J gene TRBJ1-1, with 10 bases fitting TRBD1. V was pared by 3 bases and J by 4 bases, with 8 bases of the junction left unmatched. Germline V CDR1 and CDR2: LNHDA, SQIVND (reference sequence). The CDR3 runs 16 residues.

This chain links TRBV14 with TRBJ2-5, with TRBD1 matching 7 bases. Germline CDR1 and CDR2: SGHDN and FVKESK. The CDR3 has 15 residues. The V and J ends lost 1 base and 2 bases, in that order; junction bases with no gene match: 4. In nucleotides, the CDR3 is TGTGCCAGCAGCCAAGGGGGGACAGTTCAAGAGACCCAGTACTTC. Translating it yields CASSQGGTVQETQYF.

This chain connects TRBV5-1 to TRBJ2-5; tentatively, D is TRBD2 (6 bases). Germline lookup yields CDR1 SGHRS and CDR2 YFSETQ. The V gene lost 1 base and the J gene lost 5 bases, with 6 bases spanning the gap. This CDR3 is 12 amino acids long. CDR3 bases: TGCGCCAGCAGCTTGAGCGGGGAGACCCAGTACTTC. Encoded protein: CASSLSGETQYF.

This chain uses TRBV6-2 or TRBV6-3 with TRBJ2-2; TRBD1 matches at 9 bases. The CDR3 totals 16 residues. The V gene's germline CDR1 is MNHEY and CDR2 SVGEGT. With 4 bases clipped from V and 4 bases from J, the junction kept 7 bases outside the gene matches. The CDR3 loop is CASSSPGTGLTGELFF. CDR3 DNA sequence: TGTGCCAGCAGTTCCCCGGGGACAGGGCTCACCGGGGAGCTGTTTTTT.